The 28 T cell receptor beta chains listed next were all sequenced from one sample in a study of T cell responses to AZD1222 COVID-19 vaccine. TCRdb keeps only in-frame clones here, not all; method: immunoSEQ multiplex PCR. Of 120,000 to 150,000 clones in the sample, around nine tenths were seen once. This material consisted of peripheral blood, taken on day 0 of AZD1222 vaccination. These receptors all come from an adult in good health.

This chain joins TRBV4-3 and TRBJ1-6; D may be TRBD1 (5 bases). Trimming took 4 bases from V and 7 from J, leaving 14 bases between them. The germline V gene has CDR1 LGHNA and CDR2 YSLEER. CDR3 size: 15 residues. The CDR3 is CASSRTTPGNSPLHF. The CDR3 region has the DNA TGCGCCAGCAGCCGGACAACCCCGGGAAATTCACCCCTCCACTTT.

This chain links TRBV5-1 with TRBJ1-2; 8 nucleotides align to TRBD1. The CDR3 is made up of 18 amino acids. Germline CDR1 and CDR2: SGHRS and YFSETQ. The V and J ends lost 4 bases and 0 bases, in that order; junction bases with no gene match: 14. The CDR3 DNA sequence: TGCGCCAGCAGCGTGTACTCCGGGACAGGCCGTCCTAACTATGGCTACACCTTC. Translation gives CASSVYSGTGRPNYGYTF.

CDR3 sequence reads: CASSLQSYEQYF. Here the CDR3 DNA reads TGTGCCAGCAGCTTACAGAGTTACGAGCAGTACTTC. This sequence joins TRBV7-2 and TRBJ2-7; D is uncertain. Trimming cost V 2 bases and J 4 bases, with 6 bases left between them. Germline CDR1 SGHTA, CDR2 FQGNSA. This CDR3 contains 12 residues.

V and J are TRBV24-1 and TRBJ2-5; perhaps TRBD2 as D (7 bases). The CDR3 extends over 14 amino acids. Trimming removed 5 bases at V and 5 bases at J, with 14 bases between. Germline V gene data show CDR1 as KGHDR and CDR2 as SFDVKD. The CDR3 DNA is TGTGCCACCAGTGTTCGCGGGGGCGTGGAGACCCAGTACTTC. It codes for CATSVRGGVETQYF.

This chain connects TRBV3-1 (or the pseudogene TRBV3-2) to TRBJ1-3; D uncertain. Germline CDR1 is LGHDT and CDR2 is YNNKEL (reference sequence). The CDR3 contains 12 residues. Between the trimmed V and J ends, which lost 1 base and 8 bases, there was a span of 6 bases. CDR3 amino acids: CASSQVEDTIYF. The CDR3 bases are TGTGCCAGCAGCCAAGTCGAGGACACCATATATTTT.

This rearrangement joins TRBV28 to TRBJ2-7; D remains ambiguous. The CDR3 spans 13 residues. Germline lookup yields CDR1 MDHEN and CDR2 SYDVKM. Between the trimmed V and J ends, which lost 5 bases and 0 bases, there was a span of 8 bases. CDR3 sequence: CASSVETSYEQYF. The CDR3, as DNA: TGTGCCAGCAGTGTCGAGACCTCCTACGAGCAGTACTTC.

The chain carries TRBV18 and TRBJ1-1; no clear D gene. This CDR3 has 13 amino acids. The germline V gene encodes CDR1 KGHSH and CDR2 LQKENI. The V end lost 5 bases, the J end lost 2 bases, and 9 bases lay between the germline ends. The CDR3 sequence: CASSVKVNTEAFF. The CDR3 DNA sequence: TGTGCCAGCTCAGTTAAGGTTAACACTGAAGCTTTCTTT. The full variable domain, completed using reference TRBV18 and TRBJ1-1, is NAGVMQNPRHLVRRRGQEARLRCSPMKGHSHVYWYRQLPEEGLKFMVYLQKENIIDESGMPKERFSAEFPKEGPSILRIQQVVRGDSAAYFCASSVKVNTEAFFGQGTRLTVV.

The chain recombines TRBV19 with TRBJ2-6; D may match TRBD1 or TRBD2 (6 bases each). The ends were cut back, 6 bases at V and 4 bases at J, with 16 bases in the middle. Germline CDR1 LNHDA, CDR2 SQIVND (reference sequence). CDR3 size: 16 residues. CDR3 DNA sequence: TGTGCCAGTAGCCCCGGGGGCGCGTGGGGGGCCAACGTCCTGACTTTC. This codes for CASSPGGAWGANVLTF.

This clone was recorded once. V is TRBV7-9 and J is TRBJ2-7; D gene uncertain. The CDR3 length is 15 residues. V lost 1 base, J lost 6 bases, and 16 bases lay in between. Germline V CDR1 and CDR2: SEHNR, FQNEAQ (reference sequence). DNA of the CDR3: TGTGCCAGCAGCTTAGGAGGCACTATGGTGCGCGAGCAGTACTTC. Its translation: CASSLGGTMVREQYF.

The genes are TRBV21-1 and TRBJ1-4; TRBD1, as called in the table, went unchecked against the DNA. TRBV21-1 is a documented pseudogene. CDR3 length: 15 residues. The CDR3 region has the DNA TGTGCCAGCAGCGACCCGACAGGAGGTACCGAAAAACTGTTTTTT. Translation gives CASSDPTGGTEKLFF.

V gene TRBV12-3 or TRBV12-4 combines with J gene TRBJ1-5; D is undetermined. This CDR3 has 13 residues. V gave up 5 bases and J gave up 4 bases, with 9 bases separating them. CDR3 in DNA: TGTGCCAGCAGTCTGTATGGGAATCAGCCCCAGCATTTT. Protein: CASSLYGNQPQHF.

The chain joins TRBV7-2 to TRBJ2-6, with D perhaps being TRBD1 or TRBD2 (5 bases each). V dropped 11 bases and J dropped 0 bases, with 17 bases sitting between them. The CDR3 consists of 16 residues. CDR1 is SGHTA and CDR2 is FQGNSA in the germline V gene. The CDR3 reads CAVSGRRASGANVLTF. The CDR3 DNA is TGTGCCGTGTCGGGACGGCGAGCCTCTGGGGCCAACGTCCTGACTTTC. Variable domain in full (rest from reference TRBV7-2 and TRBJ2-6): GAGVSQSPSNKVTEKGKDVELRCDPISGHTALYWYRQSLGQGLEFLIYFQGNSAPDKSGLPSDRFSAERTGGSVSTLTIQRTQQEDSAVYLCAVSGRRASGANVLTFGAGSRLTVL.

V and J are TRBV5-4 and TRBJ2-7, with D uncertain. From germline, CDR1 is SGHNT and CDR2 YYREEE (reference sequence). The CDR3 consists of 13 residues. V lost 4 bases and J 6 bases, leaving 14 bases between the germline ends. The CDR3 DNA reads TGTGCCAGCAGCGCCGGAGTACCCGGCGAGCAGTACTTC. Amino acids: CASSAGVPGEQYF.

This clone has just a few counts. The chain links TRBV10-1 to TRBJ2-1, with 8 bases matching TRBD1. The CDR3 contains 14 residues. Germline assignment: CDR1 WNHNN and CDR2 SYGVQD (reference sequence). Trimming at V came to 7 bases and at J to 8 bases, leaving 10 bases not matched to a gene. The CDR3 nucleotides read TGCGCCAGCAAAAACGGACAGGGCCCCGATGAGCAGTTCTTC. Its translation is CASKNGQGPDEQFF.

The rearrangement uses TRBV6-1 and TRBJ1-5; D ambiguous. This CDR3 contains 15 residues. The ends were cut back, 0 bases at V and 4 bases at J, with 10 bases in the middle. Germline CDR1 MNHNS, CDR2 SASEGT. For the CDR3, the DNA is TGTGCCAGCAGTGAAGCGCGAGCGTTGAATCAGCCCCAGCATTTT. It translates to CASSEARALNQPQHF.

J is TRBJ2-5 and V is TRBV5-4, with 8 bases that match TRBD1. Germline trimming cut 4 bases from V and 2 bases from J; bases unmatched to any gene: 7. Germline V lookup: CDR1 SGHNT, CDR2 YYREEE (reference sequence). This CDR3 contains 15 residues. The CDR3 is CASSNRDRQQETQYF. CDR3 in DNA: TGTGCCAGCAGCAACCGGGACAGGCAGCAAGAGACCCAGTACTTC.

The CDR3 reads CASSENRGREQYF. CDR3 in DNA: TGTGCCAGCAGCGAGAACAGGGGGCGCGAGCAGTACTTC. The J gene is TRBJ2-7, the V gene TRBV6-5; 9 positions agree with TRBD1. CDR3 length: 13 residues. CDR1 is MNHEY, CDR2 SVGAGI, per germline. With 6 bases clipped from V and 6 bases from J, the junction kept 6 bases outside the gene matches.

This chain connects TRBV7-2 to TRBJ1-3; D is undetermined. CDR1 is SGHTA and CDR2 is FQGNSA in the germline V gene. V was cut by 3 bases and J by 6 bases, with 9 bases left in between. The CDR3 totals 13 residues. CDR3 bases: TGTGCCAGCAGCTTGTTGGACGTAAACACCATATATTTT. Translating it yields CASSLLDVNTIYF.

V usage is TRBV7-2 and J usage is TRBJ2-3; 11 positions agree with TRBD2. Trimming at V came to 3 bases and at J to 2 bases, leaving 10 bases not matched to a gene. This CDR3 has 18 residues. Germline V CDR1 and CDR2: SGHTA, FQGNSA. CDR3 in DNA: TGTGCCAGCAGCTTTTCTAGCGGGGGGTACCACGTCACAGATACGCAGTATTTT. Encoded protein: CASSFSSGGYHVTDTQYF.

The V gene is TRBV27, the J gene TRBJ1-2; D not certain. Germline V gives CDR1 MNHEY, CDR2 SMNVEV (reference sequence). Trimming removed 6 bases from V and 8 bases from J, with 16 bases in between. The CDR3 loop spans 13 amino acids. DNA for the CDR3: TGTGCCAGCAGCACCGGGGAGGAGAAGGGCTACACCTTC. Translated, it gives CASSTGEEKGYTF.

The genes are TRBV5-1 and TRBJ2-5, with TRBD2 identical over 8 bases. Germline values: CDR1 SGHRS, CDR2 YFSETQ. The CDR3 is 18 residues long. J lost 5 bases, V lost 1 base, and 16 bases had no gene match. CDR3 protein: CASSLYPGGGGFMETQYF. The CDR3 nucleotides are TGCGCCAGCAGCTTGTATCCGGGCGGCGGGGGGTTTATGGAGACCCAGTACTTC.

In this sample, this clone turned up once. J is TRBJ2-2 and V is TRBV7-2; 8 bases line up with TRBD2. The CDR3 consists of 16 residues. Germline V gene lookup returns CDR1 SGHTA and CDR2 FQGNSA. Trimming removed 5 bases from V and 7 bases from J; junction bases left unmatched: 12. CDR3 bases: TGTGCCAGCAGCCCGGGAGGGGCAGGGCTTGTCGGGGAGCTGTTTTTT. Its protein is CASSPGGAGLVGELFF. The variable domain in full, with the rest retrieved from reference TRBV7-2 and TRBJ2-2, is GAGVSQSPSNKVTEKGKDVELRCDPISGHTALYWYRQSLGQGLEFLIYFQGNSAPDKSGLPSDRFSAERTGGSVSTLTIQRTQQEDSAVYLCASSPGGAGLVGELFFGEGSRLTVL.

This clone was recorded once. The chain carries TRBV19 and TRBJ2-1, with 9 bases matching TRBD2. CDR1 and CDR2 (germline): LNHDA, SQIVND (reference sequence). The J segment lost 8 bases and the V segment lost 3 bases, leaving 17 bases of the junction unmatched. There are 18 residues in the CDR3. The CDR3 loop is CASSMTDYKREVSHEQFF. As DNA, the CDR3 is TGTGCCAGTAGTATGACCGACTATAAGCGGGAGGTCAGCCATGAGCAGTTCTTC.

CDR3 loop: CASSAGQGANYGYTF. Here the CDR3 DNA reads TGTGCCAGCAGCGCCGGACAGGGAGCTAACTATGGCTACACCTTC. V and J are TRBV7-6 and TRBJ1-2; 8 nucleotides match TRBD1. CDR3 length: 15 residues. From germline, CDR1 is SGHVS and CDR2 FNYEAQ. V lost 5 bases, J lost 0 bases, and 5 bases stayed unmatched.

The chain has TRBV28 and TRBJ2-7, with 7 bases lining up with TRBD1. CDR3 length: 14 amino acids. Germline V gives CDR1 MDHEN, CDR2 SYDVKM. V gave up 5 bases and J gave up 4 bases; unmatched junction bases: 8. The CDR3 sequence: CASSPPGQPYEQYF. The CDR3, as DNA: TGTGCCAGCAGTCCACCGGGACAGCCATACGAGCAGTACTTC.

V gene TRBV27 combines with J gene TRBJ2-7; 9 bases fit TRBD1. V lost 6 bases to trimming and J lost 4 bases; unmatched junction nucleotides: 13. CDR3 size: 16 residues. Germline V gives CDR1 MNHEY, CDR2 SMNVEV (reference sequence). CDR3 loop: CASRGVSGTGWYEQYF. The CDR3 nucleotides are TGTGCCAGCAGGGGGGTTAGTGGGACAGGGTGGTACGAGCAGTACTTC.

A single count supports this clone. The chain links TRBV6-1 to TRBJ1-2, with D possibly matching TRBD1 (5 bases). This CDR3 has 15 residues. Trimming left V 2 bases short and J 5 bases short, with 15 bases between. Germline V gene data show CDR1 as MNHNS and CDR2 as SASEGT. CDR3 in amino acids: CASSETQSGGYGYTF. The CDR3 DNA follows: TGTGCCAGCAGTGAAACGCAGTCCGGGGGGTATGGCTACACCTTC.

The rearrangement joins TRBV5-1 to TRBJ1-1; D is ambiguous. Germline V gives CDR1 SGHRS, CDR2 YFSETQ. The CDR3 is made up of 13 amino acids. The V and J ends lost 2 bases and 3 bases respectively, with 8 bases between them. CDR3 in DNA: TGCGCCAGCAGCTTTACCTGGGACACTGAAGCTTTCTTT. This codes for CASSFTWDTEAFF.